Shown below are 20 T cell receptor beta chains from a single sample sequenced in a study of CD8+CD57+ T cells in acquired aplastic anemia. Patients sequenced had flow cytometry evidence of CD8+CD57+ cell expansion. Genomic DNA templated the TCR beta VDJ and CDR3 profiling. TCRdb re-derived calls from the reads in MiXCR, one entry per CDR3 protein. Here the sample spans about 200,000 distinct CDR3 sequences, 65% being singletons. Specimen: sorted CD4+, CD8+, or CD8+CD57+ T cells (not recorded which) from PBMCs. All receptors derive from a human donor with aplastic anemia.

This clonotype appeared once. The rearrangement uses TRBV15 and TRBJ2-1; a possible D gene is TRBD2 (5 bases). Germline V CDR1 and CDR2: LNHNV, YYDKDF (reference sequence). With 0 bases removed from V and 1 base from J, the gap between germline ends came to 10 bases. The CDR3 spans 16 residues. CDR3 in amino acids: CATSRERPGSYNEQFF. The CDR3 DNA is TGTGCCACCAGCAGAGAGCGCCCGGGATCCTACAATGAGCAGTTCTTC. Full variable domain (outside the CDR3, taken from reference TRBV15 and TRBJ2-1): DAMVIQNPRYQVTQFGKPVTLSCSQTLNHNVMYWYQQKSSQAPKLLFHYYDKDFNNEADTPDNFQSRRPNTSFCFLDIRSPGLGDTAMYLCATSRERPGSYNEQFFGPGTRLTVL.

The table lists this clonotype with a count of one. The gene calls are TRBV7-2 and TRBJ2-1; 10 nucleotides match TRBD2. The CDR3 contains 15 residues. Germline V gives CDR1 SGHTA, CDR2 FQGNSA. V gave up 5 bases and J gave up 6 bases; unmatched junction bases: 7. This chain's CDR3 is CASSPQREGINEQFF. CDR3 DNA: TGTGCCAGCAGCCCCCAGCGGGAGGGTATCAATGAGCAGTTCTTC.

The chain's CDR3 is CASSITGGFDVGQPQHF. CDR3 coding DNA: TGTGCCAGTAGTATTACGGGGGGGTTCGACGTCGGTCAGCCCCAGCATTTT. The rearrangement uses TRBV19 and TRBJ1-5; TRBD1 is a possible D gene (5 bases). The CDR3 has 17 residues. From germline, CDR1 is LNHDA and CDR2 SQIVND (reference sequence). V shed 3 bases and J shed 6 bases, with 21 bases lying between them.

J is TRBJ2-3 and V is TRBV7-2; possibly TRBD2 for D (5 bases). Germline CDR1 is SGHTA and CDR2 is FQGNSA. The CDR3 length is 15 residues. Trimming took 3 bases from V and 3 from J, leaving 13 bases between them. The chain's CDR3 is CASSFGLTGTDTQYF. In DNA, the CDR3 is TGTGCCAGCAGCTTTGGACTGACGGGGACAGATACGCAGTATTTT.

The gene calls are TRBV5-8 and TRBJ2-2; D is uncertain. Germline V gene data show CDR1 as SGHTS and CDR2 as YDEGEE. V was shortened by 1 base and J by 5 bases, with 15 bases between the two germline ends. CDR3 length equals 16 residues. This chain's CDR3 is CASSLSETSRTGELFF. Here the CDR3 DNA reads TGTGCCAGCAGCTTGTCTGAGACAAGTAGGACCGGGGAGCTGTTTTTT.

The rearrangement uses TRBV29-1 and TRBJ2-1, with 7 bases fitting TRBD2. CDR1 is SQVTM and CDR2 is ANQGSEA in the germline V gene. Trimming cost V 1 base and J 4 bases; bases outside gene matches: 1. CDR3 length: 13 amino acids. The CDR3 nucleotides read TGCAGCGTTGAAGGTAGCGGGTACAATGAGCAGTTCTTC. It is translated as CSVEGSGYNEQFF.

The chain has TRBV6-5 and TRBJ1-6; D uncertain. There are 14 residues in the CDR3. CDR1 is MNHEY, CDR2 SVGAGI, per germline. Trimming took 6 bases from V and 9 from J, leaving 15 bases between them. CDR3 in amino acids: CASRAGGWISPLHF. DNA for the CDR3: TGTGCCAGCAGGGCAGGCGGATGGATTTCACCCCTCCACTTT.

This clonotype was found many times. V usage is TRBV2 and J usage is TRBJ1-2; D is ambiguous. V gave up 0 bases and J gave up 8 bases, with 10 bases separating them. Germline loops: CDR1 SNHLY, CDR2 FYNNEI. CDR3 size: 13 residues. The CDR3 loop is CASSEAAGRGYTF. The CDR3 coding sequence is TGTGCCAGCAGTGAAGCGGCAGGACGAGGCTACACCTTC.

This chain joins TRBV20-1 and TRBJ2-7, with D unclear. Germline loops: CDR1 DFQATT, CDR2 SNEGSKA (reference sequence). This CDR3 has 15 amino acids. Deletions cut 1 base from V and 0 bases from J, with 13 bases between. CDR3 sequence reads: CSARGRLFLSYEQYF. In DNA, the CDR3 is TGCAGTGCTAGAGGGAGACTGTTCCTCTCCTACGAGCAGTACTTC.

This clonotype was observed many times. The V and J genes are TRBV4-1 and TRBJ1-6; 7 positions agree with TRBD1. Trimming took 5 bases from V and 3 from J; bases not matched to a gene: 4. CDR1 MGHRA and CDR2 YSYEKL come from the germline V gene. The CDR3 totals 15 residues. This CDR3 reads CASSSTGDYNSPLHF. CDR3 DNA: TGCGCCAGCAGCTCAACAGGGGACTATAATTCACCCCTCCACTTT.

This clonotype was seen a handful of times. This rearrangement joins TRBV5-1 to TRBJ1-6; no definite D call. Germline CDR1 is SGHRS and CDR2 is YFSETQ. V was shortened by 5 bases and J by 0 bases, with 12 bases between the two germline ends. There are 16 residues in the CDR3. CDR3 bases: TGCGCCAGCAGATGGGAGAGGACCTCCTATAATTCACCCCTCCACTTT. Amino acids: CASRWERTSYNSPLHF.

The chain is built from TRBV25-1 and TRBJ2-1, with 7 bases lining up with TRBD2. Per germline, CDR1 MGHDK and CDR2 SYGVNS. V lost 2 bases to trimming and J lost 7 bases; unmatched junction nucleotides: 8. The CDR3 is 15 residues long. Here the CDR3 DNA reads TGTGCCAGCAGTGAACTCCCCGGGGGGAGGAATGAGCAGTTCTTC. This sequence encodes CASSELPGGRNEQFF.

This clonotype was counted many times. V usage is TRBV6-5 and J usage is TRBJ2-7; D might be TRBD1 or TRBD2, each matching 5 bases. The germline gives CDR1 MNHEY, CDR2 SVGAGI. The length of the CDR3 is 14 residues. Trimming left V 6 bases short and J 3 bases short, with 15 bases between. Written as DNA, the CDR3 is TGTGCCAGCAGACCCGAGGGGATCCTCTACGAGCAGTACTTC. This translates into CASRPEGILYEQYF.

The rearrangement joins TRBV2 to TRBJ1-3; 8 nucleotides agree with TRBD1. Germline assignment: CDR1 SNHLY and CDR2 FYNNEI. The CDR3 is 14 amino acids. The V gene end was trimmed by 6 bases and the J gene end by 2 bases; junction bases not matched to a gene: 3. The CDR3 here is CASRATGAGNTIYF. The DNA for the CDR3 is TGTGCCAGCAGGGCGACAGGGGCTGGAAACACCATATATTTT.

The gene calls are TRBV20-1 and TRBJ1-2; D is uncertain. Trimming pared 0 bases from V and 2 bases from J, leaving 7 bases between. The CDR3 is 13 amino acids. Germline CDR1 DFQATT, CDR2 SNEGSKA (reference sequence). The CDR3 reads CSARDHRNYGYTF. In nucleotides, the CDR3 is TGCAGTGCTAGAGATCATAGGAACTATGGCTACACCTTC.

The chain employs TRBV7-8 and TRBJ2-1, with D unresolved. Trimming removed 5 bases at V and 2 bases at J, with 13 bases between. Germline V gives CDR1 SGHVS, CDR2 FQNEAQ. There are 15 residues in the CDR3. CDR3 DNA: TGTGCCAGCAGCGAGGCAGAGATTACCTACAATGAGCAGTTCTTC. As protein: CASSEAEITYNEQFF.

V usage is TRBV2 and J usage is TRBJ2-5; weak D call: TRBD2 (6 bases). Between the trimmed V and J ends, which lost 7 bases and 5 bases, there was a span of 11 bases. CDR1 SNHLY and CDR2 FYNNEI come from the germline V gene. The CDR3 covers 12 residues. The DNA of the CDR3 is TGTGCCAGCATAGGACTACCGGAGACCCAGTACTTC. Residues: CASIGLPETQYF.

The gene calls are TRBV7-8 and TRBJ2-7, with D perhaps matching TRBD1 (6 bases). Germline values: CDR1 SGHVS, CDR2 FQNEAQ. V was trimmed by 5 bases and J by 4 bases, leaving 15 bases between them. This CDR3 has 14 residues. The CDR3 here is CASSTSTGAYEQYF. In DNA, the CDR3 is TGTGCCAGCAGCACCTCGACAGGAGCGTACGAGCAGTACTTC.

This rearrangement joins TRBV19 to TRBJ1-5; D call uncertain. The V end lost 5 bases, the J end lost 3 bases, and 8 bases lay between the germline ends. The CDR3 has 13 residues. Germline CDR1 and CDR2: LNHDA and SQIVND (reference sequence). The CDR3 protein is CASSASSNQPQHF. In nucleotides, the CDR3 is TGTGCCAGTAGTGCCTCCTCCAATCAGCCCCAGCATTTT.

This clonotype was counted a single time. The CDR3: CSARSLPQYNEQFF. The CDR3 DNA reads TGCAGTGCTAGGTCCCTCCCGCAATACAATGAGCAGTTCTTC. The chain joins TRBV20-1 to TRBJ2-1; no definite D call. The V gene lost 3 bases and the J gene lost 4 bases, with 13 bases spanning the gap. CDR3 size: 14 residues. Germline V CDR1 and CDR2: DFQATT, SNEGSKA (reference sequence).